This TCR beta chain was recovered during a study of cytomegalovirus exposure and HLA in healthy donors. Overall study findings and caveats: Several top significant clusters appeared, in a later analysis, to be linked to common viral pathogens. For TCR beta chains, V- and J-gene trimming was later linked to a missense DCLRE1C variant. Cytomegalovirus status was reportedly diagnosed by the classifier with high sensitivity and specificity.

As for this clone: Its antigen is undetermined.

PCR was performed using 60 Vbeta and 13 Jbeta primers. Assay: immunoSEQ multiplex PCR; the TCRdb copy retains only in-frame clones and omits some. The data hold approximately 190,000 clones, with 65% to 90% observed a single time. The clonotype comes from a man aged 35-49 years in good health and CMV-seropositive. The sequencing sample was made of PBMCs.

CDR3 in DNA: TGTGCCAGCAGCTTGGTCAGGGGGATTTCGTCGGGCTACACCTTC. It is translated as CASSLVRGISSGYTF. The V call is TRBV5-8, the J call TRBJ1-2; TRBD1 matches at 7 bases. The V gene's germline CDR1 is SGHTS and CDR2 YDEGEE. The CDR3 consists of 15 residues. The V segment lost 0 bases and the J segment 8 bases; nucleotides outside the gene matches: 10.